This T cell receptor (beta chain) was recorded in a study of shared clonotypes between healthy human individuals. About 200 ng DNA, approximately 31,000 T cell genomes, went into each sorted-subset replicate PCR. The table came from immunoSEQ multiplex PCR; TCRdb's copy has only in-frame clones and leaves some out. The table shows about 1.5 million clones, with approximately 96% occurring only once. This sequence was found in a man aged 25 to 45 in good health. The sample taken for sequencing was naive CD4+ T cells sorted from blood. Sample subset: CD45RA+ positively selected.

The CDR3 region has the DNA TGTGCCTGGAGTGTCCGAGGTTCTGAAAAACTGTTTTTT. It yields the protein CAWSVRGSEKLFF. The J gene is TRBJ1-4, the V gene TRBV30; D call uncertain. V lost 0 bases and J lost 7, with 9 bases in between. The CDR3 spans 13 residues. Per the germline V gene, CDR1 is GTSNPN and CDR2 is SVGIG (reference sequence).